A selection of T cell receptor beta chains follows, all from one sample in a study of CD8+CD57+ T cells in acquired aplastic anemia. TCRdb reprocessed the reads via MiXCR and lists one record per CDR3 protein. The sample carries 400,000 to 500,000 distinct CDR3 sequences, about two thirds recorded once. The sequencing sample was made of sorted CD4+, CD8+, or CD8+CD57+ T cells (not recorded which) from PBMCs. The receptors shown here come from a human donor in good health, serving as a control. Each CDR3 is given with its conserved first and last residue. The D gene is left open where the match is weak. Expanded clones get a size class; other rows say once, few or many, or leave the size out.

.	TRBV7-9	TRBJ2-7	TRBD2	CASSYSGGAEQYF	TGTGCCAGCAGCTATAGCGGGGGGGCCGAGCAGTACTTC
.	TRBV10-3	TRBJ2-1	TRBD2	CAITSGVRNEQFF	TGTGCCATCACTAGCGGGGTCAGGAATGAGCAGTTCTTC
many	TRBV5-5	TRBJ2-1	TRBD1	CASRPGPDRVYNEQFF	TGTGCCAGCAGACCCGGCCCGGACAGGGTATACAATGAGCAGTTCTTC
.	TRBV15	TRBJ1-5	TRBD1	CATSKLGDSNEPQHF	TGTGCCACCAGCAAGCTTGGGGACAGCAACGAGCCCCAGCATTTT
many	TRBV20-1	TRBJ2-7	.	CSARDPRGYEQYF	TGCAGTGCTAGAGATCCTAGGGGCTACGAGCAGTACTTC
.	TRBV11-2	TRBJ1-1	.	CASSDHRRRDTEAFF	TGTGCCAGCAGCGATCACAGGCGCAGAGACACTGAAGCTTTCTTT
.	TRBV10-3	TRBJ2-3	TRBD2	CAIMPGLAGGQSTQYF	TGTGCCATCATGCCGGGACTAGCGGGGGGTCAGAGTACGCAGTATTTT
many	TRBV7-2	TRBJ2-5	TRBD2	CASSLKASGEETQYF	TGTGCCAGCAGCTTAAAGGCTAGCGGGGAGGAGACCCAGTACTTC
.	TRBV7-6	TRBJ1-2	TRBD1	CASSVTGVLYGYTF	TGTGCCAGTAGCGTAACAGGGGTGCTCTATGGCTACACCTTC
many	TRBV10-3	TRBJ1-2	TRBD1	CATISTGDNYGYTF	TGTGCCACCATTTCTACAGGGGATAACTATGGCTACACCTTC
many	TRBV6-5	TRBJ1-1	TRBD1	CASSRTGFTEAFF	TGTGCCAGCAGTAGGACAGGGTTCACTGAAGCTTTCTTT
.	TRBV19	TRBJ2-7	.	CASRKGRGGDEQYF	TGTGCCAGTAGAAAGGGCAGGGGGGGAGACGAGCAGTACTTC
.	TRBV2	TRBJ1-6	TRBD1	CASSPTQGVNSPHHF	TGTGCCAGCAGCCCGACTCAGGGGGTAAATTCTCCCCACCATTTT
.	TRBV5-1	TRBJ2-5	TRBD1	CASSQDRVNTIRETQYF	TGCGCCAGCAGCCAAGACAGGGTGAACACAATCAGGGAGACCCAGTACTTC
many	TRBV5-6	TRBJ2-7	.	CASSTGYRGNSYEQYF	TGTGCCAGCAGTACCGGTTATCGGGGCAACTCCTACGAGCAGTACTTC
.	TRBV7-2	TRBJ2-7	.	CASSFPSSYEQYF	TGTGCCAGCAGCTTCCCCAGCTCCTACGAGCAGTACTTC
.	TRBV20-1	TRBJ2-7	.	CSAVQERYEQYF	TGCAGTGCTGTTCAGGAGCGCTACGAGCAGTACTTC
.	TRBV20-1	TRBJ1-1	.	CSARAWEGSPNTEAFF	TGCAGTGCTAGGGCGTGGGAAGGCTCCCCAAACACTGAAGCTTTCTTT
once	TRBV20-1	TRBJ1-2	.	CSVAIHGTHYGYTF	TGCAGTGTTGCAATCCATGGAACCCACTATGGCTACACCTTC
.	TRBV11-2	TRBJ2-3	.	CASSPRSLSTDTQYF	TGTGCCAGCAGCCCCAGGAGTCTTAGCACAGATACGCAGTATTTT
.	TRBV19	TRBJ1-3	.	CASSIDGVNTIYF	TGTGCCAGTAGTATAGACGGGGTGAACACCATATATTTT
.	TRBV12-3/TRBV12-4	TRBJ1-1	.	CASRPVEGPNEAFF	TGTGCCAGCAGGCCAGTCGAGGGTCCTAATGAAGCTTTCTTT
.	TRBV10-3	TRBJ2-1	TRBD2	CAILGRALYNEQFF	TGTGCCATCCTCGGGAGGGCATTATACAATGAGCAGTTCTTC
.	TRBV4-3	TRBJ2-7	TRBD2	CASSQDRAGGQYEQYF	TGCGCCAGCAGCCAAGATCGGGCGGGGGGGCAGTACGAGCAGTACTTC
.	TRBV14	TRBJ2-7	.	CASSQVGEQYF	TGTGCTAGCAGCCAAGTGGGAGAGCAGTACTTC
.	TRBV29-1	TRBJ1-1	.	CSVSKGLDTEAFF	TGCAGCGTTAGCAAGGGCTTGGACACTGAGGCTTTCTTT
many	TRBV3-1	TRBJ2-7	.	CASSPSSGSYEQYF	TGTGCCAGCAGCCCGTCGTCCGGTTCCTACGAGCAGTACTTC
many	TRBV10-1	TRBJ2-2	.	CASSASPNTGELFF	TGCGCCAGCTCCGCGTCCCCGAACACCGGGGAGCTGTTTTTT
.	TRBV5-1	TRBJ2-7	TRBD1	CASSFGQGARHEQYF	TGTGCCAGCAGCTTCGGACAGGGGGCGCGTCACGAGCAGTACTTC
.	TRBV7-9	TRBJ2-5	.	CASSGSPGQDLDYF	TGCGCCAGCAGCGGCTCTCCGGGACAAGATCTTGATTATTTC
once	TRBV24-1	TRBJ2-3	TRBD2	CATSSGTTSTDTQYF	TGTGCCACCAGCTCCGGGACTACTAGCACAGATACGCAGTATTTT
.	TRBV9	TRBJ2-5	TRBD2	CASSAAGDKSRSF	TGTGCCAGCAGCGCCGCGGGGGATAAGTCCCGATCTTTC
.	TRBV7-3	TRBJ2-7	.	CASSQATNRTSNSQYF	TGCGCCAGCAGCCAAGCGACTAACCGCACCTCGAACAGTCAGTACTTC
.	TRBV19	TRBJ2-1	.	CASSIDVYNEQFF	TGTGCCAGTAGTATAGATGTTTACAATGAGCAGTTCTTC
.	TRBV9	TRBJ2-5	.	CASSVGEGEGHTF	TGTGCCAGCAGCGTAGGCGAGGGGGAGGGCCACACCTTC
.	TRBV5-1	TRBJ2-3	.	CASSYGNEKLYF	TGCGCCAGCAGCTACGGTAATGAAAAACTGTATTTT
.	TRBV10-3	TRBJ1-5	.	CASSGGQRAFF	TGTGCCAGCAGTGGTGGACAGCGGGCATTCTTT
.	TRBV4-3	TRBJ2-3	TRBD1	CASSRSGTGGTDTQYF	TGCGCCAGCAGCCGCTCCGGGACAGGGGGCACAGATACGCAGTATTTT
.	TRBV20-1	TRBJ2-5	TRBD2	CSARLGVAGEGETQYF	TGCAGTGCCCGCCTCGGGGTAGCGGGGGAAGGAGAGACCCAGTACTTC
many	TRBV5-1	TRBJ2-7	.	CASSLAAGPSYEQYF	TGCGCCAGCAGCTTGGCGGCAGGTCCTTCGTACGAGCAGTACTTC
.	TRBV9	TRBJ2-6	TRBD1	CASSGQGNEKLTF	TGTGCCAGCAGCGGACAGGGGAATGAAAAACTGACTTTC
.	TRBV2	TRBJ2-7	TRBD1	CASSPSRDRVPHEQYF	TGTGCCAGCAGTCCGTCCCGGGACAGGGTCCCCCACGAGCAGTACTTC
.	TRBV19	TRBJ1-4	.	CASSMQGATNEKLFF	TGTGCCAGTAGTATGCAAGGGGCAACTAATGAAAAACTGTTTTTT
.	TRBV29-1	TRBJ1-2	.	CSVGGERGYTF	TGCAGCGTCGGGGGGGAAAGAGGCTACACCTTC